This is a list of T cell receptor beta chains from one sample in a study of T cells after yellow fever vaccination. TCRdb redid the calling of the 5' RACE reads with MiXCR, one entry per CDR3 protein. The repertoire consists of 550,000 to 750,000 distinct CDR3 sequences, with roughly 14% occurring once and the leading ten covering more than 12%. The specimen was PBMCs, collected on the day of the yellow fever booster vaccination. These receptors all come from a man aged 25 to 45 who received the YFV17D yellow fever vaccine. Both conserved end residues are part of each CDR3. Each record gives: D gene, J gene, V gene, clone size, CDR3 protein, CDR3 DNA. A D gene is named only where the DNA matches it firmly. Size is omitted from some rows. Given values are once, few, many or a class for expanded clones.

D: TRBD2
J: TRBJ2-7
V: TRBV27
size: few
CDR3: CASAGRGRTYEQYF
DNA: TGTGCCAGTGCCGGCCGCGGGAGAACCTACGAGCAGTACTTC

D: TRBD1
J: TRBJ1-5
V: TRBV7-2
size: .
CDR3: CASSSPRTGKSQPQHF
DNA: TGTGCCAGCAGCTCCCCGAGGACAGGGAAGAGTCAGCCCCAGCATTTT

D: .
J: TRBJ1-2
V: TRBV7-2
size: .
CDR3: CASGGVGGYTF
DNA: TGTGCCAGCGGAGGTGTGGGTGGCTACACCTTC

D: .
J: TRBJ2-5
V: TRBV12-3/TRBV12-4
size: .
CDR3: CASSKGVYQETQYF
DNA: TGTGCCAGCAGCAAGGGGGTGTACCAAGAGACCCAGTACTTC

D: TRBD1
J: TRBJ2-3
V: TRBV10-3
size: .
CDR3: CAIRQTGGRADTQYF
DNA: TGTGCCATCAGACAGACAGGGGGCCGCGCAGATACGCAGTATTTT

D: .
J: TRBJ2-5
V: TRBV21-1
size: few
CDR3: CASSQGDLAELGETQYF
DNA: TGTGCCAGCAGCCAGGGGGACCTAGCGGAGCTAGGGGAGACCCAGTACTTC

D: TRBD1
J: TRBJ2-7
V: TRBV6-1
size: .
CDR3: CASSTSGTGDGEQYF
DNA: TGTGCCAGCAGTACCTCCGGGACAGGGGACGGCGAGCAGTACTTC

D: .
J: TRBJ2-6
V: TRBV5-4
size: .
CDR3: CASSFESGGGTGANVLTF
DNA: TGTGCCAGCAGCTTTGAATCGGGTGGAGGGACTGGGGCCAACGTCCTGACTTTC

D: .
J: TRBJ1-1
V: TRBV7-2
size: .
CDR3: CASSLVAANGEAFF
DNA: TGTGCCAGCAGCTTAGTTGCAGCGAACGGTGAAGCTTTCTTT

D: TRBD1
J: TRBJ2-1
V: TRBV6-5
size: few
CDR3: CASSSGTGAGNEQFF
DNA: TGTGCCAGCAGTTCCGGGACAGGGGCGGGGAATGAGCAGTTCTTC

D: .
J: TRBJ1-4
V: TRBV9
size: few
CDR3: CASSVGTKHEKLFF
DNA: TGTGCCAGCAGCGTAGGTACTAAGCATGAAAAACTGTTTTTT

D: .
J: TRBJ2-1
V: TRBV6-1
size: few
CDR3: CASSRPHRERERNEQFF
DNA: TGTGCCAGCAGCCGACCTCACAGGGAAAGGGAGAGGAATGAGCAGTTCTTC

D: TRBD1
J: TRBJ1-2
V: TRBV29-1
size: few
CDR3: CSALQGDRAYGYTF
DNA: TGCAGCGCCCTACAAGGGGACAGGGCCTATGGCTACACCTTC

D: .
J: TRBJ2-7
V: TRBV27
size: many
CDR3: CASSLRVAYEQYF
DNA: TGTGCCAGCAGTTTAAGGGTTGCCTACGAGCAGTACTTC

D: .
J: TRBJ2-2
V: TRBV2
size: .
CDR3: CASSGDTGELFF
DNA: TGTGCCAGCAGTGGCGACACCGGGGAGCTGTTTTTT

D: .
J: TRBJ2-2
V: TRBV5-1
size: .
CDR3: CASSLQGSGIASGELFF
DNA: TGCGCCAGCAGCCTACAGGGGAGCGGGATCGCATCGGGCGAGCTGTTTTTT

D: .
J: TRBJ1-5
V: TRBV20-1
size: .
CDR3: CSVFPSSGLGQPQHF
DNA: TGCAGTGTTTTTCCCTCGTCGGGGTTGGGTCAGCCCCAGCATTTT

D: TRBD2
J: TRBJ2-3
V: TRBV4-3
size: few
CDR3: CASSHNSGLAGGPDTQYF
DNA: TGCGCCAGCAGCCACAACTCCGGACTAGCGGGGGGGCCAGATACGCAGTATTTT

D: TRBD2
J: TRBJ2-7
V: TRBV7-9
size: few
CDR3: CASRLAGNYEQYF
DNA: TGTGCCAGCCGACTAGCGGGAAACTACGAGCAGTACTTC

D: TRBD1
J: TRBJ1-1
V: TRBV20-1
size: .
CDR3: CSARQGSGTEAFF
DNA: TGCAGTGCCAGACAGGGGTCGGGCACTGAAGCTTTCTTT

D: TRBD2
J: TRBJ2-5
V: TRBV7-9
size: .
CDR3: CASTWTSGSDQETQYF
DNA: TGTGCCAGCACGTGGACTAGCGGGAGCGACCAAGAGACCCAGTACTTC

D: .
J: TRBJ2-7
V: TRBV12-3/TRBV12-4
size: .
CDR3: CASSPTDEPTYEQYF
DNA: TGTGCCAGCAGCCCTACAGACGAGCCTACCTACGAGCAGTACTTC

D: TRBD2
J: TRBJ2-7
V: TRBV5-1
size: .
CDR3: CASSAGFGLAGRPGEQYF
DNA: TGCGCCAGCAGCGCCGGCTTCGGACTAGCGGGGCGACCTGGCGAGCAGTACTTC

D: .
J: TRBJ2-1
V: TRBV10-3
size: .
CDR3: CAISESKGGTRSYNEQFF
DNA: TGTGCCATCAGTGAGTCGAAGGGCGGGACGCGCTCCTACAATGAGCAGTTCTTC

D: TRBD2
J: TRBJ2-2
V: TRBV7-2
size: few
CDR3: CASSTSGRAPGELFF
DNA: TGTGCCAGCAGCACTAGCGGGAGGGCCCCCGGGGAGCTGTTTTTT

D: TRBD2
J: TRBJ2-1
V: TRBV7-2
size: .
CDR3: CASSSGPTSDTGEQFF
DNA: TGTGCCAGCAGCTCGGGCCCCACTAGCGATACGGGTGAGCAGTTCTTC

D: .
J: TRBJ1-6
V: TRBV7-9
size: .
CDR3: CASSYTGMRSPLHF
DNA: TGTGCCAGCAGCTATACAGGGATGCGTTCACCCCTCCACTTT

D: TRBD2
J: TRBJ2-7
V: TRBV29-1
size: .
CDR3: CSVGGGVGSYEQYF
DNA: TGCAGCGTTGGGGGGGGAGTAGGGTCCTACGAGCAGTACTTC

D: TRBD1
J: TRBJ2-1
V: TRBV29-1
size: .
CDR3: CSADREKGNEQFF
DNA: TGCAGCGCGGACAGGGAGAAGGGTAATGAGCAGTTCTTC

D: TRBD2
J: TRBJ2-7
V: TRBV29-1
size: .
CDR3: CSVEVLTSGRVYEQYF
DNA: TGCAGCGTTGAAGTTTTGACTAGCGGGAGGGTCTACGAGCAGTACTTC

D: .
J: TRBJ1-6
V: TRBV20-1
size: few
CDR3: CSARPLGLHNSPLHF
DNA: TGCAGTGCTAGACCCTTGGGGCTCCATAATTCACCCCTCCACTTT

D: .
J: TRBJ2-7
V: TRBV15
size: few
CDR3: CATSRDAQGYEQYF
DNA: TGTGCCACCAGCAGAGATGCCCAGGGCTACGAGCAGTACTTC

D: TRBD2
J: TRBJ2-1
V: TRBV5-6
size: few
CDR3: CASSLFGRAGDEQFF
DNA: TGTGCCAGCAGCTTGTTCGGGAGGGCAGGGGATGAGCAGTTCTTC

D: TRBD2
J: TRBJ2-1
V: TRBV9
size: few
CDR3: CASSPQGVAGASEQFF
DNA: TGTGCCAGCAGCCCCCAGGGAGTAGCGGGGGCATCGGAGCAGTTCTTC

D: .
J: TRBJ1-1
V: TRBV5-6
size: many
CDR3: CASSLGRLGEAFF
DNA: TGTGCCAGCAGCTTGGGCAGGTTGGGTGAAGCTTTCTTT

D: .
J: TRBJ1-3
V: TRBV29-1
size: few
CDR3: CSVAGAGNTIYF
DNA: TGCAGCGTTGCCGGGGCTGGAAACACCATATATTTT

D: TRBD1
J: TRBJ2-1
V: TRBV15
size: .
CDR3: CATSRPRQGANEQFF
DNA: TGTGCCACCAGCAGACCGAGACAGGGGGCGAATGAGCAGTTCTTC

D: TRBD2
J: TRBJ2-3
V: TRBV20-1
size: few
CDR3: CSATAGLAGERDTQYF
DNA: TGCAGTGCCACCGCGGGACTAGCGGGAGAGAGAGATACGCAGTATTTT

D: TRBD1
J: TRBJ1-1
V: TRBV23-1
size: few
CDR3: CASSQVGTGGPTEAFF
DNA: TGCGCCAGCAGTCAAGTAGGGACAGGGGGCCCCACTGAAGCTTTCTTT

D: .
J: TRBJ1-1
V: TRBV5-1
size: .
CDR3: CASSTTPNTEAFF
DNA: TGCGCCAGCAGCACGACTCCGAACACTGAAGCTTTCTTT

D: TRBD1
J: TRBJ2-3
V: TRBV10-3
size: .
CDR3: CAISHGQGESDTQYF
DNA: TGTGCCATCAGTCACGGACAGGGGGAATCAGATACGCAGTATTTT

D: .
J: TRBJ1-2
V: TRBV14
size: few
CDR3: CASSQQGNYGYTF
DNA: TGTGCCAGCAGCCAGCAGGGGAACTATGGCTACACCTTC

D: TRBD1
J: TRBJ1-4
V: TRBV7-6
size: .
CDR3: CASSLADRVGEKLFF
DNA: TGTGCCAGCAGCTTAGCAGACAGGGTTGGTGAAAAACTGTTTTTT